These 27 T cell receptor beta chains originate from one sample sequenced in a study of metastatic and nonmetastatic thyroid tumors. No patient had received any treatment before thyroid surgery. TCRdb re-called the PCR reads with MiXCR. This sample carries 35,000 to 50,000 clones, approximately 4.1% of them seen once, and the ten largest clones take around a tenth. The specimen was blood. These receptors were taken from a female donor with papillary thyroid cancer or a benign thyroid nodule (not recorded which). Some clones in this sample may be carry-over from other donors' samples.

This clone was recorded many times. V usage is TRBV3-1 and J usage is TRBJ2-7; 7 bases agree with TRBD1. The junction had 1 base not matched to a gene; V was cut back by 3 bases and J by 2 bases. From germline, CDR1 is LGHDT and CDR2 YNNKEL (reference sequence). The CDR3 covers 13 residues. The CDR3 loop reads CASSQGQTYEQYF. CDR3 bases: TGTGCCAGCAGCCAGGGACAGACCTACGAGCAGTACTTC.

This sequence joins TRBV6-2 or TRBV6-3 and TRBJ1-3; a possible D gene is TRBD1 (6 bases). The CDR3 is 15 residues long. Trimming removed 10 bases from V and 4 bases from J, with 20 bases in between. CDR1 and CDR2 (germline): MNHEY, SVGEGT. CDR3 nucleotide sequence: TGTGCCACTTCACTGGACAGTCTCTCCGGAAACACCATATATTTT. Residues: CATSLDSLSGNTIYF.

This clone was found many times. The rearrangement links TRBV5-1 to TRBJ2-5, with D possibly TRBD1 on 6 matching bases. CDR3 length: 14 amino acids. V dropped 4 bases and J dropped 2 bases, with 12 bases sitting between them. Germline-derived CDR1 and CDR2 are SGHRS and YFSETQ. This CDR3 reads CASSQGPSQETQYF. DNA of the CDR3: TGCGCCAGCAGCCAGGGGCCCTCACAAGAGACCCAGTACTTC.

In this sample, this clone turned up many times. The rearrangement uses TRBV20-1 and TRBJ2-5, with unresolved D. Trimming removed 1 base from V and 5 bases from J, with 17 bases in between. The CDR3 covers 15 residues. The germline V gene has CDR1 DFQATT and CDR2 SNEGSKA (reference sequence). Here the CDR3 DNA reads TGCAGTGCTAGAGGCGGCAGAGGTTTCATCGAGACCCAGTACTTC. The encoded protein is CSARGGRGFIETQYF.

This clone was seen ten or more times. CDR3 nucleotides: TGTGCCAGCAGTTCCTCCGGGGGACAACTCTCCTACGAGCAGTACTTC. Its protein is CASSSSGGQLSYEQYF. The V gene is TRBV12-3 or TRBV12-4, the J gene TRBJ2-7, with D possibly called TRBD1 or TRBD2 (6 bases each). The CDR3 length is 16 residues. Trimming stripped 4 bases from V and 0 bases from J, with 16 bases between.

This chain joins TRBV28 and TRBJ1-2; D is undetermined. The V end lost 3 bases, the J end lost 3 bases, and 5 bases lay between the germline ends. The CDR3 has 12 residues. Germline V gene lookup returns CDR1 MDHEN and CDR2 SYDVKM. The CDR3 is CASSLSDYGYTF. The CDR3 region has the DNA TGTGCCAGCAGTTTGAGTGACTATGGCTACACCTTC.

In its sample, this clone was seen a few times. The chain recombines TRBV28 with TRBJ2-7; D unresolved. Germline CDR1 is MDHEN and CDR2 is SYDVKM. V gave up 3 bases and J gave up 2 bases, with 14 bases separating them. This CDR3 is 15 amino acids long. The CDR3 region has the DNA TGTGCCAGCAGTTTTGCGTGGGCGAAAGCCTACGAGCAGTACTTC. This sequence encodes CASSFAWAKAYEQYF.

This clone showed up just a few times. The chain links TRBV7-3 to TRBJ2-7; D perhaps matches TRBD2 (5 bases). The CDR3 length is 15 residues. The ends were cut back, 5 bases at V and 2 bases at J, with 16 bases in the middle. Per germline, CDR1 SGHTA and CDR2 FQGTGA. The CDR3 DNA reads TGTGCCAGCAGCGCCAGTGCCGAGGGAGCCTACGAGCAGTACTTC. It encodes CASSASAEGAYEQYF.

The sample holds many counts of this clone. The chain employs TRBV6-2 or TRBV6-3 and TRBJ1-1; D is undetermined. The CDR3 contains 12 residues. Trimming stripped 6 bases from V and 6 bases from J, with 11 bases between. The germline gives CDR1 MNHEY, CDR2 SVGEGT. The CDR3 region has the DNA TGTGCCAGCAGCACTACTACGGCTGAAGCTTTCTTT. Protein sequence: CASSTTTAEAFF.

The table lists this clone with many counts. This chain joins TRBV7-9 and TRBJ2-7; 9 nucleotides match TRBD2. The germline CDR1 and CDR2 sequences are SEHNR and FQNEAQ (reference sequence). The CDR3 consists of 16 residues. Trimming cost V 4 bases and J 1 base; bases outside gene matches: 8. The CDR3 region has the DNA TGTGCCAGCAGCTGGTCCGGACTAGCGAGGTCCTACGAGCAGTACTTC. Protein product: CASSWSGLARSYEQYF.

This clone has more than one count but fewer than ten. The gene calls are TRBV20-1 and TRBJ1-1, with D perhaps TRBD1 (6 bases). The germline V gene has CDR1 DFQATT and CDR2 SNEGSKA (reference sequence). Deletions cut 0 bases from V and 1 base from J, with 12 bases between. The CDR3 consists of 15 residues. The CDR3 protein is CSARDPKQGNTEAFF. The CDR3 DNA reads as TGCAGTGCTAGAGATCCGAAACAGGGGAACACTGAAGCTTTCTTT.

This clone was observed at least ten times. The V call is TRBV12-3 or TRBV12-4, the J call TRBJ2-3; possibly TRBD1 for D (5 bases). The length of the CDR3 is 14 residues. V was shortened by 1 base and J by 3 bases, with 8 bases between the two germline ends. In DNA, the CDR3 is TGTGCCAGCAGTTTAGTAGGGGTGACAGATACGCAGTATTTT. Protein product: CASSLVGVTDTQYF.

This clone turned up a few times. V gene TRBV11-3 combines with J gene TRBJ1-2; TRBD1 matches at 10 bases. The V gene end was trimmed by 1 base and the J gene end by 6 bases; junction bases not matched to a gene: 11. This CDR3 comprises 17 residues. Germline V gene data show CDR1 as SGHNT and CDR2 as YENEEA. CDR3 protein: CASSLGDRGCRTNGYTF. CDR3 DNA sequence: TGTGCCAGCAGCTTAGGGGACAGGGGATGTAGGACTAATGGCTACACCTTC.

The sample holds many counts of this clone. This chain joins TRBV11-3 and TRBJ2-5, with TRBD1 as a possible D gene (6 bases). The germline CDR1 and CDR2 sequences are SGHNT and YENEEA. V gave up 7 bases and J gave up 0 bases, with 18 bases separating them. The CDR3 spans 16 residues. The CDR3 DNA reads TGTGCCAGCAAAAGATGGGGACAAGAGTACCAAGAGACCCAGTACTTC. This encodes CASKRWGQEYQETQYF.

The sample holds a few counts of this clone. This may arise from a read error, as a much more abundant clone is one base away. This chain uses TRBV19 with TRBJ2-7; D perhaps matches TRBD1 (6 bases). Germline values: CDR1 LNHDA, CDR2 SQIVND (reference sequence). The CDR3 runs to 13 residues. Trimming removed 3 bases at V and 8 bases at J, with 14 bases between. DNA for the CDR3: TGTGCCAGTAGTATGGACAGCTCCAACAAGCAGTACTTC. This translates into CASSMDSSNKQYF.

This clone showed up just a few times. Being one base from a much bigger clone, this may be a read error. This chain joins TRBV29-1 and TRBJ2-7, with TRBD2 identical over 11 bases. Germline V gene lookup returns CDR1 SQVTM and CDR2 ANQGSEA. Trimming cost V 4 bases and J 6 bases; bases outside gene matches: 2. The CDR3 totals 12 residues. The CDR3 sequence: CSVGLAGCEQYF. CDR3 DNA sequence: TGCAGCGTTGGACTAGCGGGATGCGAGCAGTACTTC.

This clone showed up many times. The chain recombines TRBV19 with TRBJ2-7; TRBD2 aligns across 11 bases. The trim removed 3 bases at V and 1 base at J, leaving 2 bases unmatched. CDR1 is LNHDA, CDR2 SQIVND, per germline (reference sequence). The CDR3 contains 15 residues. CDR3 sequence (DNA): TGTGCCAGTAGTATGGGACTAGCGGCTTCCTACGAGCAGTACTTC. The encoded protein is CASSMGLAASYEQYF.

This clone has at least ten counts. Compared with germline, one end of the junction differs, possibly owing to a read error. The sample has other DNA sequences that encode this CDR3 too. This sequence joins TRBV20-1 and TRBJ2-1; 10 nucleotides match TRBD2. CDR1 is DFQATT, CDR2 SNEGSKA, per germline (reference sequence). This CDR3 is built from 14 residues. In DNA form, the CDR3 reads TGTAGTGCTAGACCGGTAGCGGGAGGCAATGAGCAGTTCTTC. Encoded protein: CSARPVAGGNEQFF.

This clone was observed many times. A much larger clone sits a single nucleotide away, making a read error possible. The CDR3 loop is CASSEPGRVGSYNEQFF. The CDR3, as DNA: TGTGCCAGCAGTGAACCCGGGAGGGTGGGCTCCTACAATGAGCAGTTCTTC. The V and J genes are TRBV6-1 and TRBJ2-1; TRBD2 matches at 8 bases. The CDR3 contains 17 residues. Germline V lookup: CDR1 MNHNS, CDR2 SASEGT. V lost 2 bases, J lost 0 bases, and 6 bases stayed unmatched.

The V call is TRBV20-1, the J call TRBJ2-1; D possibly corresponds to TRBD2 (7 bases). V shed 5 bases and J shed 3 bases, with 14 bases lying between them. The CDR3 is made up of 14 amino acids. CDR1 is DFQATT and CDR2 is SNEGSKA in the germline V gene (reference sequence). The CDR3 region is CSALGGAIYNEQFF. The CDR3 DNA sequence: TGCAGTGCTCTGGGGGGGGCGATCTACAATGAGCAGTTCTTC.

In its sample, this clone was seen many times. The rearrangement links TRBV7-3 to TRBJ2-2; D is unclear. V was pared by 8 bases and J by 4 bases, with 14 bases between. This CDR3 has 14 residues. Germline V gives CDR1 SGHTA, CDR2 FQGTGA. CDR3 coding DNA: TGTGCCAGCGGATCGCTAGGTACCACCGGGGAGCTGTTTTTT. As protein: CASGSLGTTGELFF.

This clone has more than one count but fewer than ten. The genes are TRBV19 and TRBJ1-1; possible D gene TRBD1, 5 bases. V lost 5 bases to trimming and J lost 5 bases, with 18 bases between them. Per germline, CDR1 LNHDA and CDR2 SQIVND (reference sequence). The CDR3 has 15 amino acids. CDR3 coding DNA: TGTGCCAGTAGTCCTGGGGGGGTCGAGAGGACTGAAGCTTTCTTT. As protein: CASSPGGVERTEAFF. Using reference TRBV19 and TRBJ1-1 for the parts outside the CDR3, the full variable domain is DGGITQSPKYLFRKEGQNVTLSCEQNLNHDAMYWYRQDPGQGLRLIYYSQIVNDFQKGDIAEGYSVSREKKESFPLTVTSAQKNPTAFYLCASSPGGVERTEAFFGQGTRLTVV.

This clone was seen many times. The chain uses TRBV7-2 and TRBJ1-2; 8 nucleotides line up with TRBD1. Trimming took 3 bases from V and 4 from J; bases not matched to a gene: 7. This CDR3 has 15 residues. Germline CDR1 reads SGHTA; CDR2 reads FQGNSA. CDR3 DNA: TGTGCCAGCAGCTTTCCACCTGGGACAGGCTATGGCTACACCTTC. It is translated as CASSFPPGTGYGYTF. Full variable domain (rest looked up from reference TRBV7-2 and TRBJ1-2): GAGVSQSPSNKVTEKGKDVELRCDPISGHTALYWYRQSLGQGLEFLIYFQGNSAPDKSGLPSDRFSAERTGGSVSTLTIQRTQQEDSAVYLCASSFPPGTGYGYTFGSGTRLTVV.

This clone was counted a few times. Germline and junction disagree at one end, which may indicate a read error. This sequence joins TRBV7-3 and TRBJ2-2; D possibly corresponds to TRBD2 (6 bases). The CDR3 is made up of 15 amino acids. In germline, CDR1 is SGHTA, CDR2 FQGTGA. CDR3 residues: CASSLSGINTGELLF. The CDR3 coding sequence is TGTGCCAGCAGCTTAAGCGGGATTAACACCGGGGAGCTGCTTTTT.

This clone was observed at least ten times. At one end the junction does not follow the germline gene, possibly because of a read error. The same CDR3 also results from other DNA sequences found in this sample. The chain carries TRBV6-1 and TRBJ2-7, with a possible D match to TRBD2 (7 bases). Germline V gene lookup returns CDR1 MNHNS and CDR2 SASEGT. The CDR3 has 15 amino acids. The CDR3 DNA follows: TGTGCCAGCAAAAGGGGGGGTGTGGGATCGTACGAGCAGTATTTC. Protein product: CASKRGGVGSYEQYF.

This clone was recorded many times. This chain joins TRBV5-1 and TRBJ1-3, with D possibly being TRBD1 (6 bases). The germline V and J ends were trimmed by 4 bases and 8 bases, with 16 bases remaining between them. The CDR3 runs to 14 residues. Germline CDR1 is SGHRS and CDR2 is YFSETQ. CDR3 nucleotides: TGCGCCAGCAGCATACAGACAGGAGGAGACACCATATATTTT. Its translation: CASSIQTGGDTIYF.

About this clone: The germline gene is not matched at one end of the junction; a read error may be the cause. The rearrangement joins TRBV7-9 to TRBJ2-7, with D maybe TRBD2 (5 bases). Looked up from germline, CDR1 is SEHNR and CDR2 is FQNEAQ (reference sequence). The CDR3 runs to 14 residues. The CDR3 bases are TGTGCAAGCAGATTAGCGCGAGTGAGTTACGAGCAGTACTTC. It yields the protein CASRLARVSYEQYF.